These 8 T cell receptor beta chains were all obtained from the same sample, sequenced in a study of TIL therapy for anti-PD-1-resistant metastatic lung cancer. The libraries were made with immunoSEQ v3. The repertoire was sequenced with immunoSEQ multiplex PCR; TCRdb's copy has only in-frame clones and lacks some. The sample has around 50,000 clones; more than 60% are singletons. Time point indicated: pre-treatment sample, taken before nivolumab and TIL therapy. The sequenced sample was blood, obtained at baseline. These receptor sequences come from a person between 25 and 79 years old with non-small cell lung cancer.

The gene calls are TRBV4-2 and TRBJ2-3, with D perhaps matching TRBD1 (6 bases). Germline V gene lookup returns CDR1 LGHNA and CDR2 YNFKEQ. Trimming removed 4 bases at V and 1 base at J, with 12 bases between. The CDR3 length is 15 residues. The CDR3 nucleotides read TGTGCCAGCAGCCGCGGCGAGGGGGGCACAGATACGCAGTATTTT. It specifies CASSRGEGGTDTQYF.

The chain has TRBV6-5 and TRBJ2-7; D remains ambiguous. V lost 7 bases and J lost 4, with 11 bases in between. CDR3 length: 12 residues. CDR1 and CDR2 (germline): MNHEY, SVGAGI. The CDR3 coding sequence is TGTGCCAGCAATCCTCCCGGGTACGAGCAGTACTTC. As protein: CASNPPGYEQYF.

The chain recombines TRBV7-2 with TRBJ1-2; D unresolved. Per the germline V gene, CDR1 is SGHTA and CDR2 is FQGNSA. V was pared by 3 bases and J by 0 bases, with 14 bases between. The CDR3 totals 16 residues. The CDR3 here is CASSLLWVPANYGYTF. CDR3 DNA sequence: TGTGCCAGCAGCTTGCTCTGGGTCCCAGCTAACTATGGCTACACCTTC.

This clone has a handful of counts. The rearrangement links TRBV7-9 to TRBJ1-1; 8 nucleotides agree with TRBD1. V shed 4 bases, J shed 7 bases, and the junction held 11 bases outside the gene matches. Germline CDR1 is SEHNR and CDR2 is FQNEAQ (reference sequence). The CDR3 covers 15 residues. CDR3 in DNA: TGTGCCAGCAGCTCGCCGAAGGACAGGGCGATTGAAGCTTTCTTT. This encodes CASSSPKDRAIEAFF.

The CDR3 here is CASSAGPGQGALVEAFF. CDR3 DNA sequence: TGTGCCAGTAGTGCGGGACCGGGACAGGGGGCGCTTGTTGAAGCTTTCTTT. This chain uses TRBV19 with TRBJ1-1; 12 bases are shared with TRBD1. Germline V gene lookup returns CDR1 LNHDA and CDR2 SQIVND (reference sequence). CDR3 size: 17 residues. With 5 bases clipped from V and 7 bases from J, the junction kept 14 bases outside the gene matches. The entire variable domain, with the rest obtained from reference TRBV19 and TRBJ1-1, is as follows: DGGITQSPKYLFRKEGQNVTLSCEQNLNHDAMYWYRQDPGQGLRLIYYSQIVNDFQKGDIAEGYSVSREKKESFPLTVTSAQKNPTAFYLCASSAGPGQGALVEAFFGQGTRLTVV.

The chain links TRBV5-5 to TRBJ2-5; 15 bases match TRBD2. This CDR3 spans 16 amino acids. Trimming at V came to 4 bases and at J to 2 bases, leaving 3 bases not matched to a gene. Looked up from germline, CDR1 is SGHKS and CDR2 is YYEKEE (reference sequence). The DNA of the CDR3 is TGTGCCAGCAGCCCGGGACTAGCGGGGGGTCAAGAGACCCAGTACTTC. Its translation is CASSPGLAGGQETQYF.

V usage is TRBV6-4 and J usage is TRBJ1-6; D is undetermined. Per germline, CDR1 MRHNA and CDR2 SNTAGT. V was cut by 0 bases and J by 13 bases, with 13 bases left in between. This CDR3 contains 14 residues. The CDR3 sequence is CASSDSYRGWPLHF. Here the CDR3 DNA reads TGTGCCAGCAGTGACTCTTATAGAGGGTGGCCCCTCCACTTT.

The chain carries TRBV6-5 and TRBJ2-1; D might be TRBD2 (5 bases). Per germline, CDR1 MNHEY and CDR2 SVGAGI. This CDR3 has 11 amino acids. The V and J ends lost 7 bases and 5 bases respectively, with 6 bases between them. The CDR3 reads CASMRDNEQFF. The CDR3 DNA reads as TGTGCCAGCATGAGGGACAATGAGCAGTTCTTC.